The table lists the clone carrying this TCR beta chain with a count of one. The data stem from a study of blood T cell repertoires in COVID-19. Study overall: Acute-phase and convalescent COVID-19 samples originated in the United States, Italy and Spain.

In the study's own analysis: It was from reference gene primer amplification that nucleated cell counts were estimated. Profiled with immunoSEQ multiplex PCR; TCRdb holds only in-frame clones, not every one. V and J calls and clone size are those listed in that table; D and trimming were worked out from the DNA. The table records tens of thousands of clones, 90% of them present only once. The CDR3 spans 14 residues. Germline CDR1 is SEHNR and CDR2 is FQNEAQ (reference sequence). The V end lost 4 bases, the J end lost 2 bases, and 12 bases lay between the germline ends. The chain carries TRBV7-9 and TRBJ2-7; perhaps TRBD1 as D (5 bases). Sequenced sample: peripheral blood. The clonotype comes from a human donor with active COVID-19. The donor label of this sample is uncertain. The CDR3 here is CASSSQTVPYEQYF. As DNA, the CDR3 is TGTGCCAGCAGCTCTCAGACAGTCCCCTACGAGCAGTACTTC.